A selection of T cell receptor beta chains follows, all from one sample in a study of cytomegalovirus exposure and HLA in healthy donors. Here immunoSEQ multiplex PCR was the method, and the copy in TCRdb shows in-frame clones only, minus some. The profile shows some 130,000 clones, roughly 80% of them singletons. The sample comprised PBMCs. Receptors originate from a woman between 50 and 59 years old in good health and CMV-seropositive. The conserved cysteine and the conserved F or W are not part of the CDR3 here. Each record gives: J gene, V gene, CDR3 protein.

>TRBJ2-4|TRBV13
ASSQGTGSQNIQY
>TRBJ1-1|TRBV7-9
ASSLQPLGQTNTEAF
>TRBJ2-3|TRBV15
ATSTGQGVGDTQY
>TRBJ1-4|TRBV28
ASSWDRGRGGKLF
>TRBJ2-7|TRBV28
ASSLRVTYEQY
>TRBJ2-5|TRBV29-1
SVDGLTQETQY
>TRBJ2-7|TRBV11-2
ASRDYSGGDHEQY
>TRBJ1-4|TRBV7-2
ASSLMGGSEKLF
>TRBJ2-1|TRBV28
ASVGGRLYNEQF
>TRBJ2-3|TRBV10-2
ASLGREADTQY
>TRBJ2-6|TRBV5-4
ASSLGWASGANVLT
>TRBJ1-3|TRBV19
ASRSDRVPGNTIY
>TRBJ1-1|TRBV18
ASSPQVSSHPNTEAF
>TRBJ1-5|TRBV7-7
ASSPTDRGYTSNQPQH
>TRBJ1-1|TRBV6-6
ASSYEAGNTEAF
>TRBJ2-5|TRBV7-2
ASSLATGRETQY
>TRBJ1-5|TRBV19
ASSQLRQGGANQPQH
>TRBJ2-1|TRBV5-1
ASSRGPLGYNEQF
>TRBJ1-5|TRBV7-2
ASSSRVYRSNQPQH
>TRBJ2-1|TRBV7-6
ASSARDSNEQF
>TRBJ2-1|TRBV2
ASQAPDQGDEQF
>TRBJ1-1|TRBV12-2
ASRLWYSLEAF
>TRBJ1-1|TRBV18
ASSPGGMNTEAF
>TRBJ2-3|TRBV5-4
ASSFGGLSGTDTQY
>TRBJ1-1|TRBV4-2
ASSQGLRTGRTEAF